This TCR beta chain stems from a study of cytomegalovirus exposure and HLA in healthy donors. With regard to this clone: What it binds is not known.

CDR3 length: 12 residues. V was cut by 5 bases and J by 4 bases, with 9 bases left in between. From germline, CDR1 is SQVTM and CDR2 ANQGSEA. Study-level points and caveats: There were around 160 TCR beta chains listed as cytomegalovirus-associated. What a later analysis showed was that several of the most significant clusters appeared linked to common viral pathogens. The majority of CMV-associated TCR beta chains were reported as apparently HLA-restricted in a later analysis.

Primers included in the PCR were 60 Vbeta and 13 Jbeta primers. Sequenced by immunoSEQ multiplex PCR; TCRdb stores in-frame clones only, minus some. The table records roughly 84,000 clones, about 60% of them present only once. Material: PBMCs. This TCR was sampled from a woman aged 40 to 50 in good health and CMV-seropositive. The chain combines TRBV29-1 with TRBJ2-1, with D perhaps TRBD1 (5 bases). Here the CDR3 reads CSVLKGYNEQFF. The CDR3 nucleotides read TGCAGCGTTCTGAAGGGGTACAATGAGCAGTTCTTC.